Following are 20 T cell receptor beta chains from one sample sequenced in a study of STAT3 mutations in large granular lymphocyte leukemia. Findings and caveats of the study: At least one immunodominant TCR beta clonotype appeared in every T-cell large granular lymphocyte leukemia patient.

Their specific antigens are unknown. Assay used: immunoSEQ multiplex PCR; TCRdb lists only in-frame clones, some missing. The sample has some 30,000 clones, more than 60% seen once. The specimen sequenced was peripheral blood mononuclear cells. These receptors all come from a woman aged 45 to 65 with T-cell large granular lymphocyte leukemia. Some clones in this sample may be carry-over from other donors' samples.

The chain links TRBV15 to TRBJ2-3; 8 bases fit TRBD2. Germline V gene sequence: CDR1 LNHNV, CDR2 YYDKDF (reference sequence). CDR3 length: 14 amino acids. V was clipped by 6 bases and J by 0 bases; unmatched bases: 2. CDR3 loop: CATRAGGSTDTQYF. The CDR3 nucleotides read TGTGCCACCAGGGCGGGGGGAAGCACAGATACGCAGTATTTT.

J is TRBJ1-2 and V is TRBV15; D unclear. Germline CDR1 is LNHNV and CDR2 is YYDKDF (reference sequence). The ends were cut back, 1 base at V and 5 bases at J, with 11 bases in the middle. This CDR3 contains 14 residues. CDR3 in amino acids: CATSRGQAGYGYTF. In DNA, the CDR3 is TGTGCCACCAGCAGAGGCCAGGCTGGATATGGCTACACCTTC.

This chain uses TRBV5-5 with TRBJ1-2, with TRBD1 matching 8 bases. After removal of 4 bases from V and 8 bases from J, the junction contained 13 bases not matched to a gene. Germline V gene lookup returns CDR1 SGHKS and CDR2 YYEKEE (reference sequence). The CDR3 extends over 15 amino acids. CDR3 bases: TGTGCCAGCAGCCCAGAAGCAGGGGGCGCCGGGGGCTACACCTTC. Translating it yields CASSPEAGGAGGYTF.

The CDR3 DNA is TGTGCCAGCAGCTTAGGGGGCGGACGGGCCTATGGCTACACCTTC. Its translation is CASSLGGGRAYGYTF. The V gene is TRBV7-2, the J gene TRBJ1-2; weak D call: TRBD1 (5 bases). The germline V gene encodes CDR1 SGHTA and CDR2 FQGNSA. The CDR3 runs 15 residues. Deletions cut 1 base from V and 4 bases from J, with 13 bases between.

The V gene is TRBV5-1, the J gene TRBJ2-5; 8 positions agree with TRBD2. Germline CDR1 SGHRS, CDR2 YFSETQ. V gave up 3 bases and J gave up 2 bases; unmatched junction bases: 6. The CDR3 has 15 residues. The CDR3 is CASSSGGAIQETQYF. The CDR3 nucleotides are TGCGCCAGCAGCTCCGGGGGGGCTATACAAGAGACCCAGTACTTC. Together with reference TRBV5-1 and TRBJ2-5, the CDR3 gives the full variable domain: KAGVTQTPRYLIKTRGQQVTLSCSPISGHRSVSWYQQTPGQGLQFLFEYFSETQRNKGNFPGRFSGRQFSNSRSEMNVSTLELGDSALYLCASSSGGAIQETQYFGPGTRLLVL.

The CDR3 reads CASSDPRSNYGYTF. DNA for the CDR3: TGCGCCAGCAGTGATCCCAGGAGTAACTATGGCTACACCTTC. The chain uses TRBV10-2 and TRBJ1-2; no firm D call. The CDR3 consists of 14 residues. Trimming took 3 bases from V and 1 from J, leaving 9 bases between them. Germline V gene sequence: CDR1 WSHSY, CDR2 SAAADI.

The chain joins TRBV5-6 to TRBJ1-1, with TRBD1 identical over 9 bases. Germline loops: CDR1 SGHDT, CDR2 YYEEEE. J lost 3 bases, V lost 4 bases, and 10 bases had no gene match. CDR3 length: 16 amino acids. CDR3 sequence: CASSLTGGIRDTEAFF. For the CDR3, the DNA is TGTGCCAGCAGCCTGACAGGGGGTATTAGAGACACTGAAGCTTTCTTT.

This clone was counted a single time. The V and J genes are TRBV30 and TRBJ1-4; 9 bases agree with TRBD1. This CDR3 contains 14 residues. V lost 3 bases and J lost 10; bases outside the gene matches: 9. Germline V gives CDR1 GTSNPN, CDR2 SVGIG (reference sequence). In DNA form, the CDR3 reads TGTGCCTGGAGAGACCGGGACAGGGCGTTAAAACTGTTTTTT. Translation: CAWRDRDRALKLFF.

The chain carries TRBV5-1 and TRBJ1-1; TRBD1 is a possible D gene (5 bases). The germline V gene has CDR1 SGHRS and CDR2 YFSETQ. Trimming removed 0 bases at V and 3 bases at J, with 9 bases between. The CDR3 sequence is 14 residues long. DNA for the CDR3: TGCGCCAGCAGCTTGGTTCCGGGGGACACTGAAGCTTTCTTT. It encodes CASSLVPGDTEAFF. Drawing the rest from reference TRBV5-1 and TRBJ1-1, the complete variable domain is KAGVTQTPRYLIKTRGQQVTLSCSPISGHRSVSWYQQTPGQGLQFLFEYFSETQRNKGNFPGRFSGRQFSNSRSEMNVSTLELGDSALYLCASSLVPGDTEAFFGQGTRLTVV.

The genes are TRBV28 and TRBJ2-7; D could derive from TRBD1 or TRBD2 (6 bases each). Looked up from germline, CDR1 is MDHEN and CDR2 is SYDVKM. V gave up 6 bases and J gave up 2 bases, with 14 bases separating them. The length of the CDR3 is 14 residues. For the CDR3, the DNA is TGTGCCAGCAGAACCGTTAGGGGGGCCTACGAGCAGTACTTC. Its protein product is CASRTVRGAYEQYF.

This sequence joins TRBV2 and TRBJ1-3; 7 positions agree with TRBD1. The CDR3 spans 14 residues. V dropped 7 bases and J dropped 2; count of bases not matched to a gene: 5. Germline V gene data show CDR1 as SNHLY and CDR2 as FYNNEI. CDR3 sequence (DNA): TGTGCCAGCAAACAGGGGTCCCCTGGAAACACCATATATTTT. Its translation: CASKQGSPGNTIYF.

This clone was picked up a small number of times. The rearrangement uses TRBV28 and TRBJ2-7; 7 nucleotides match TRBD1. J gave up 0 bases and V 5 bases, and 7 bases lay outside the gene matches. Germline loops: CDR1 MDHEN, CDR2 SYDVKM. This CDR3 spans 15 amino acids. The CDR3 DNA reads TGTGCCAGCAGTAAAACAGGGGTCAACTCCTACGAGCAGTACTTC. It is translated as CASSKTGVNSYEQYF.

V usage is TRBV6-5 and J usage is TRBJ2-3, with 10 bases identical to TRBD1. V dropped 7 bases and J dropped 4; count of bases not matched to a gene: 8. Germline V gives CDR1 MNHEY, CDR2 SVGAGI. The CDR3 loop spans 15 amino acids. CDR3 residues: CASTTRQGASDTQYF. The DNA for the CDR3 is TGTGCCAGCACCACGAGACAGGGGGCTTCAGATACGCAGTATTTT.

The chain carries TRBV5-4 and TRBJ2-7, with a weak D call TRBD1 (6 bases). Germline CDR1 reads SGHNT; CDR2 reads YYREEE (reference sequence). The CDR3 has 16 residues. V lost 3 bases, J lost 5 bases, and 21 bases lay in between. CDR3 DNA: TGTGCCAGCAGCTGGAGACAGGCTTCCCTAGCCGACGAGCAGTACTTC. Its translation is CASSWRQASLADEQYF.

This clone showed up just once. The identical CDR3 is also encoded by other nucleotide sequences in the sample. This sequence joins TRBV28 and TRBJ2-3, with 7 positions matching TRBD2. Germline V lookup: CDR1 MDHEN, CDR2 SYDVKM. This CDR3 comprises 15 residues. The J segment lost 2 bases and the V segment lost 6 bases, leaving 8 bases of the junction unmatched. CDR3 nucleotide sequence: TGTGCCAGCAGCCTCCCTAGCGGTCTCACAGATACGCAGTATTTT. Its translation is CASSLPSGLTDTQYF.

This clone occurred once. J is TRBJ2-5 and V is TRBV27; 9 positions match TRBD2. Germline-derived CDR1 and CDR2 are MNHEY and SMNVEV (reference sequence). J lost 2 bases, V lost 4 bases, and 11 bases had no gene match. CDR3 size: 17 residues. This CDR3 reads CASSSPGRLAGQETQYF. The CDR3 coding sequence is TGTGCCAGCAGTTCACCCGGTCGGCTAGCGGGGCAAGAGACCCAGTACTTC.

J is TRBJ1-1 and V is TRBV4-1; D is ambiguous. Germline CDR1 is MGHRA and CDR2 is YSYEKL. The length of the CDR3 is 15 residues. The V gene lost 3 bases and the J gene lost 6 bases, with 17 bases spanning the gap. CDR3: CASSQWTNTGAEAFF. Written as DNA, the CDR3 is TGCGCCAGCAGCCAGTGGACTAACACGGGCGCTGAAGCTTTCTTT.

This clone was seen just once. CDR3 DNA sequence: TGTGCCAGCAGCGCACCGGGACTCCGAGGGCAGTACTTC. Amino acids: CASSAPGLRGQYF. The rearrangement uses TRBV28 and TRBJ2-5; a possible D gene is TRBD2 (6 bases). There are 13 residues in the CDR3. Germline V gene sequence: CDR1 MDHEN, CDR2 SYDVKM. V was cut by 6 bases and J by 11 bases, with 19 bases left in between.

This rearrangement joins TRBV27 to TRBJ2-3; a possible D gene is TRBD2 (6 bases). Germline CDR1 MNHEY, CDR2 SMNVEV (reference sequence). Deletions cut 7 bases from V and 0 bases from J, with 11 bases between. This CDR3 spans 14 amino acids. CDR3 region: CASKLAVSTDTQYF. In DNA, the CDR3 is TGTGCCAGCAAACTAGCTGTTAGCACAGATACGCAGTATTTT.

The V and J genes are TRBV29-1 and TRBJ1-4, with D perhaps matching TRBD1 (6 bases). This CDR3 region has 14 residues. Germline V lookup: CDR1 SQVTM, CDR2 ANQGSEA. Trimming removed 3 bases at V and 8 bases at J, with 16 bases between. CDR3 loop: CSVDSGGVREKLFF. CDR3 nucleotide sequence: TGCAGCGTTGATTCCGGGGGCGTACGGGAAAAACTGTTTTTT.